The 28 T cell receptor beta chains given below trace back to one sample, sequenced in a study of T cell repertoires in cytomegalovirus infection. TCRdb reprocessed the reads via MiXCR and lists one record per CDR3 protein. The sample has a few hundred thousand distinct CDR3 sequences, roughly a third seen once. These receptors have no known antigen. This sample comprised cultured PBMCs, obtained from culture after CMV antigen stimulation. The source of these receptors is a human donor in good health (CMV status not recorded). Some clones in this sample may be carry-over from other donors' samples.

The J gene is TRBJ2-2, the V gene TRBV5-1; 9 bases match TRBD2. The junction had 14 bases not matched to a gene; V was cut back by 5 bases and J by 3 bases. Germline values: CDR1 SGHRS, CDR2 YFSETQ. The CDR3 covers 18 residues. The CDR3 spells CASRTSGRSLLYTGELFF. The CDR3 coding sequence is TGCGCCAGCAGGACTAGCGGAAGATCACTGTTGTACACCGGGGAGCTGTTTTTT.

V gene TRBV5-4 combines with J gene TRBJ2-4; 7 positions agree with TRBD2. Trimming removed 7 bases from V and 3 bases from J; junction bases left unmatched: 13. The CDR3 sequence is 16 residues long. Germline values: CDR1 SGHNT, CDR2 YYREEE (reference sequence). The DNA for the CDR3 is TGTGCCAGCGGAGGCTACAACTCGGGAGGCAAAAACATTCAGTACTTC. Residues: CASGGYNSGGKNIQYF.

This clonotype was counted only a few times. This chain joins TRBV4-3 and TRBJ2-3; a possible D gene is TRBD1 (6 bases). V gave up 2 bases and J gave up 5 bases, with 8 bases separating them. Germline V gene sequence: CDR1 LGHNA, CDR2 YSLEER. The CDR3 is made up of 13 amino acids. This CDR3 is CASSQNRVDTQYF. CDR3 DNA: TGCGCCAGCAGCCAAAACAGGGTAGATACGCAGTATTTT.

The V and J genes are TRBV5-1 and TRBJ1-1, with a tentative D call TRBD1 (5 bases). V lost 6 bases and J 4 bases, leaving 22 bases between the germline ends. The germline V gene encodes CDR1 SGHRS and CDR2 YFSETQ. This CDR3 region has 16 residues. CDR3 sequence reads: CASKISMGRQGTEAFF. CDR3 DNA: TGCGCCAGCAAAATCTCCATGGGGCGCCAGGGCACTGAAGCTTTCTTT.

This clonotype was observed at least ten times. The chain is built from TRBV7-8 and TRBJ2-1; 8 bases match TRBD2. The J segment lost 3 bases and the V segment lost 3 bases, leaving 4 bases of the junction unmatched. Germline CDR1 SGHVS, CDR2 FQNEAQ. This CDR3 is 15 amino acids long. Here the CDR3 DNA reads TGTGCCAGCAGCTTCTCGGGACTAGACTACAATGAGCAGTTCTTC. Translation: CASSFSGLDYNEQFF.

The CDR3 region is CASNRRGGTGDTQYF. In DNA, the CDR3 is TGTGCCAGCAACCGAAGGGGCGGGACAGGGGATACGCAGTATTTT. This chain connects TRBV11-3 to TRBJ2-3; 9 positions agree with TRBD1. The V gene's germline CDR1 is SGHNT and CDR2 YENEEA. The length of the CDR3 is 15 residues. V shed 7 bases, J shed 6 bases, and the junction held 11 bases outside the gene matches.

CDR3 loop: CASSFLAGGGEVQTQYF. The CDR3 bases are TGTGCCAGCAGTTTCCTAGCGGGAGGTGGCGAGGTCCAGACCCAGTACTTC. The rearrangement joins TRBV28 to TRBJ2-5; 11 bases agree with TRBD2. Germline-derived CDR1 and CDR2 are MDHEN and SYDVKM. Trimming cost V 3 bases and J 6 bases; bases outside gene matches: 12. The CDR3 consists of 17 residues.

This clonotype has a handful of counts. The chain's CDR3 is CASSTGLAGAQFF. The DNA of the CDR3 is TGTGCCAGCAGCACAGGACTAGCGGGAGCGCAGTTCTTC. J is TRBJ2-1 and V is TRBV7-2, with 13 bases aligning to TRBD2. Germline-derived CDR1 and CDR2 are SGHTA and FQGNSA. V lost 5 bases to trimming and J lost 12 bases; unmatched junction nucleotides: 4. The CDR3 runs to 13 residues.

This clonotype was recorded a few times. The rearrangement joins TRBV19 to TRBJ1-5; 8 nucleotides line up with TRBD1. The germline gives CDR1 LNHDA, CDR2 SQIVND (reference sequence). This CDR3 contains 16 residues. V gave up 2 bases and J gave up 3 bases; unmatched junction bases: 6. The CDR3 reads CASSISAGGTNQPQHF. The CDR3 DNA follows: TGTGCCAGTAGTATATCGGCAGGGGGCACCAATCAGCCCCAGCATTTT.

This clonotype has only a few counts. The DNA for the CDR3 is TGTGCCAGCAGCTCAAATAGCGGGGCGAACACCGGGGAGCTGTTTTTT. Translation gives CASSSNSGANTGELFF. The gene calls are TRBV7-3 and TRBJ2-2; TRBD2 matches 8 bases. Germline loops: CDR1 SGHTA, CDR2 FQGTGA. This CDR3 contains 16 residues. V gave up 4 bases and J gave up 0 bases; unmatched junction bases: 4.

The chain joins TRBV7-2 to TRBJ2-1; D is unresolved. The CDR3 consists of 15 residues. Trimming cost V 7 bases and J 2 bases, with 15 bases left between them. Germline V gene data show CDR1 as SGHTA and CDR2 as FQGNSA. DNA for the CDR3: TGTGCCAGCATCCCTAGGGCCAACGCCTACAATGAGCAGTTCTTC. Its protein is CASIPRANAYNEQFF.

This clonotype was recorded many times. The chain carries TRBV7-2 and TRBJ1-5; D remains unclear. V was shortened by 5 bases and J by 0 bases, with 11 bases between the two germline ends. Germline V gives CDR1 SGHTA, CDR2 FQGNSA. The CDR3 consists of 15 residues. CDR3: CASSPQKGSNQPQHF. The CDR3 DNA sequence: TGTGCCAGCAGCCCCCAGAAAGGTAGCAATCAGCCCCAGCATTTT.

V and J are TRBV10-3 and TRBJ2-5; 13 nucleotides match TRBD2. Per the germline V gene, CDR1 is ENHRY and CDR2 is SYGVKD. The CDR3 is 14 amino acids. V lost 10 bases to trimming and J lost 2 bases; unmatched junction nucleotides: 4. The CDR3 reads CATRTSGSQETQYF. CDR3 DNA: TGTGCCACCAGGACTAGCGGGAGTCAAGAGACCCAGTACTTC.

The chain has TRBV4-1 and TRBJ2-1; possible D gene TRBD1, 6 bases. Deletions cut 1 base from V and 3 bases from J, with 16 bases between. Per germline, CDR1 MGHRA and CDR2 YSYEKL. This CDR3 spans 17 amino acids. CDR3 in DNA: TGCGCCAGCAGCCAAGGCAAGGGGGAAGTTCTCTACAATGAGCAGTTCTTC. As protein: CASSQGKGEVLYNEQFF.

The chain links TRBV6-5 to TRBJ2-1; D is undetermined. V was clipped by 2 bases and J by 4 bases, with 9 bases between them. The CDR3 has 14 amino acids. The V gene's germline CDR1 is MNHEY and CDR2 SVGAGI. The CDR3: CASSYDSGYNEQFF. In DNA, the CDR3 is TGTGCCAGCAGTTACGACTCCGGGTACAATGAGCAGTTCTTC.

Only a few counts were recorded for this clonotype. The chain carries TRBV20-1 and TRBJ2-1, with D tentatively TRBD2 (5 bases). V lost 3 bases and J lost 4, with 13 bases in between. There are 14 residues in the CDR3. The germline CDR1 and CDR2 sequences are DFQATT and SNEGSKA (reference sequence). CDR3 region: CSASLPTGYNEQFF. In DNA form, the CDR3 reads TGCAGTGCTAGCCTCCCCACGGGGTACAATGAGCAGTTCTTC.

This clonotype was seen only a few times. The chain is built from TRBV7-2 and TRBJ1-1, with a tentative D call TRBD1 (5 bases). Trimming left V 0 bases short and J 4 bases short, with 15 bases between. CDR3 length: 16 residues. The germline CDR1 and CDR2 sequences are SGHTA and FQGNSA. In nucleotides, the CDR3 is TGTGCCAGCAGCTTAGCGGGGACGGCGAGAGGCACTGAAGCTTTCTTT. Translation: CASSLAGTARGTEAFF.

Note on this clonotype: One junction end disagrees with the germline gene, perhaps due to a read error. The V gene is TRBV28, the J gene TRBJ2-7, with D possibly TRBD1 on 6 matching bases. The germline CDR1 and CDR2 sequences are MDHEN and SYDVKM. There are 14 residues in the CDR3. Written as DNA, the CDR3 is TGTGCCAGCAGTTTATGGGGGGCCTCCAACGAGCAGTACTTC. It is translated as CASSLWGASNEQYF.

DNA for the CDR3: TGTGCCAGCAGTTACTGGCAGGGCGGTCAGCCCCAGCATTTT. Protein: CASSYWQGGQPQHF. V gene TRBV6-2 or TRBV6-3 combines with J gene TRBJ1-5; D might be TRBD1 (5 bases). V lost 1 base, J lost 6 bases, and 10 bases lay in between. Germline lookup yields CDR1 MNHEY and CDR2 SVGEGT. The CDR3 sequence is 14 residues long.

This clonotype has a single count. This chain connects TRBV27 to TRBJ1-1; a possible D gene is TRBD1 (5 bases). Germline CDR1 is MNHEY and CDR2 is SMNVEV (reference sequence). V was trimmed by 5 bases and J by 7 bases, leaving 11 bases between them. This CDR3 is built from 12 residues. CDR3 sequence reads: CASSITGDEAFF. CDR3 DNA sequence: TGTGCCAGCAGTATAACAGGTGATGAAGCTTTCTTT.

The chain uses TRBV7-8 and TRBJ1-3; D unclear. The length of the CDR3 is 15 residues. V dropped 3 bases and J dropped 2 bases, with 11 bases sitting between them. Germline CDR1 reads SGHVS; CDR2 reads FQNEAQ. This CDR3 is CASSFLWGAGNTIYF. CDR3 nucleotide sequence: TGTGCCAGCAGCTTCCTATGGGGTGCTGGAAACACCATATATTTT.

In its sample, this clonotype was seen a few times. The chain uses TRBV20-1 and TRBJ2-1, with 12 bases identical to TRBD2. The J segment lost 2 bases and the V segment lost 3 bases, leaving 8 bases of the junction unmatched. Germline CDR1 reads DFQATT; CDR2 reads SNEGSKA (reference sequence). The CDR3 has 17 residues. CDR3 amino acids: CSASDLAGGLTYNEQFF. In DNA form, the CDR3 reads TGCAGTGCTAGCGATCTAGCGGGAGGGCTAACCTACAATGAGCAGTTCTTC.

This chain joins TRBV20-1 and TRBJ2-7; D is possibly TRBD2 (5 bases). V was trimmed by 1 base and J by 3 bases, leaving 16 bases between them. Germline CDR1 DFQATT, CDR2 SNEGSKA (reference sequence). This CDR3 is 15 amino acids long. As DNA, the CDR3 is TGCAGTGCTAGAGTCCCCCGACTAAAGAGCTACGAGCAGTACTTC. Amino acids: CSARVPRLKSYEQYF.

This clonotype appeared a few times. The chain carries TRBV7-2 and TRBJ1-2; D call uncertain. The V end was cut by 5 bases, the J end by 4 bases, with 14 bases between. The CDR3 contains 14 residues. Germline CDR1 and CDR2: SGHTA and FQGNSA. CDR3 sequence: CASSPLFGSYGYTF. The CDR3 region has the DNA TGTGCCAGCAGCCCTCTTTTCGGGTCCTATGGCTACACCTTC.

V is TRBV20-1 and J is TRBJ2-7; 9 bases are shared with TRBD1. The CDR3 consists of 13 residues. Trimming cost V 8 bases and J 6 bases; bases outside gene matches: 11. Germline CDR1 DFQATT, CDR2 SNEGSKA (reference sequence). This CDR3 is CSTPGQGVIEQYF. CDR3 sequence (DNA): TGCAGTACGCCGGGACAGGGAGTTATCGAGCAGTACTTC.

The chain joins TRBV4-1 to TRBJ2-1; TRBD1 matches at 8 bases. The CDR3 spans 13 residues. Germline CDR1 is MGHRA and CDR2 is YSYEKL. Trimming cost V 4 bases and J 9 bases; bases outside gene matches: 5. The CDR3 region has the DNA TGCGCCAGCAGCCTTTGGACAGGGATTGAGCAGTTCTTC. Translating gives CASSLWTGIEQFF.

The sample holds a few counts of this clonotype. The CDR3 protein is CASSQSSAQETQYF. The CDR3 DNA is TGTGCCAGCAGCCAAAGTAGCGCTCAGGAGACCCAGTACTTC. V usage is TRBV7-2 and J usage is TRBJ2-5, with D maybe TRBD2 (5 bases). Between the trimmed V and J ends, which lost 5 bases and 5 bases, there was a span of 15 bases. CDR1 and CDR2 from the germline V gene are SGHTA and FQGNSA. The CDR3 covers 14 residues.

V is TRBV6-2 or TRBV6-3 and J is TRBJ2-5; 11 bases are a match to TRBD2. Germline CDR1 reads MNHEY; CDR2 reads SVGEGT. This CDR3 contains 15 residues. The ends lost 8 bases at V and 5 bases at J; junction bases unmatched: 10. The CDR3 loop reads CASDRPGLAEETQYF. CDR3 DNA: TGTGCCAGCGACCGGCCGGGACTAGCGGAGGAGACCCAGTACTTC.